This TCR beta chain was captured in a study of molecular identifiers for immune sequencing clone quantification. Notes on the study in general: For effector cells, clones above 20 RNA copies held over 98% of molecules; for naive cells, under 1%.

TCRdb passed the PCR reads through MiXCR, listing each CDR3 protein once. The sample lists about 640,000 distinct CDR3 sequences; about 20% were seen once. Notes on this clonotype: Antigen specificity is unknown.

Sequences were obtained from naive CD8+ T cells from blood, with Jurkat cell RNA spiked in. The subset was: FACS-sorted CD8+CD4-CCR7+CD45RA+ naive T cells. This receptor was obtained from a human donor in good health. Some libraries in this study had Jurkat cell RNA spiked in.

For the CDR3, the DNA is TGTGCCTGGAGTTTCACAGGGACCCCAGGAGACATTCAGTACTTC. Amino acid sequence: CAWSFTGTPGDIQYF. The chain combines TRBV30 with TRBJ2-4; tentatively, D is TRBD1 (6 bases). Per the germline V gene, CDR1 is GTSNPN and CDR2 is SVGIG (reference sequence). Trimming took off 2 bases at V and 8 bases at J, with 19 bases between the two ends. The CDR3 spans 15 residues.